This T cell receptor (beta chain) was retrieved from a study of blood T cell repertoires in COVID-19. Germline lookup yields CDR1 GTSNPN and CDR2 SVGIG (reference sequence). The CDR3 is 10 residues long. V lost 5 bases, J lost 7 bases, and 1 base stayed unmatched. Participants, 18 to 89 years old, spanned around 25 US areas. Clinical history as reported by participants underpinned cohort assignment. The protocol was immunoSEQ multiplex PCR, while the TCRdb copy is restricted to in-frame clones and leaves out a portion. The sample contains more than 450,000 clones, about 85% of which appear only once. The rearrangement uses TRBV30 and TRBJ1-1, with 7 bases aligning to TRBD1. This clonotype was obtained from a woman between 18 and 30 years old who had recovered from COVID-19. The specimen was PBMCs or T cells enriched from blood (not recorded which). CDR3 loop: CAWGQVEAFF. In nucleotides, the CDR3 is TGTGCCTGGGGACAGGTTGAAGCTTTCTTT.